The 23 T cell receptor beta chains given below trace back to one sample, sequenced in a study of blood T cell repertoires in COVID-19. The assay was immunoSEQ multiplex PCR, and TCRdb's table has in-frame clones only and misses some. This sample has under 60,000 clones; just under 90% occur once, and the top ten carry around 6.4%. Sequenced input: peripheral blood. All receptors come from a woman aged 55-70 years with COVID-19, enrolled during active disease.

This rearrangement joins TRBV19 to TRBJ1-5; 7 bases fit TRBD1. The germline V gene has CDR1 LNHDA and CDR2 SQIVND (reference sequence). The V gene end was trimmed by 3 bases and the J gene end by 5 bases; junction bases not matched to a gene: 4. The CDR3 covers 14 residues. Written as DNA, the CDR3 is TGTGCCAGTAGTATGGCAGGGGGTTATCAGCCCCAGCATTTT. Encoded protein: CASSMAGGYQPQHF.

This chain links TRBV29-1 with TRBJ2-1; 7 nucleotides align to TRBD1. The CDR3 loop spans 16 amino acids. V shed 5 bases, J shed 14 bases, and the junction held 24 bases outside the gene matches. Germline V lookup: CDR1 SQVTM, CDR2 ANQGSEA. Here the CDR3 reads CSVPQNAAGGFTLEFF. CDR3 DNA: TGCAGCGTTCCTCAGAACGCGGCAGGGGGTTTTACCCTCGAGTTCTTC.

The chain joins TRBV7-2 to TRBJ2-7, with D maybe TRBD2 (5 bases). The germline V gene has CDR1 SGHTA and CDR2 FQGNSA. With 3 bases removed from V and 6 bases from J, the gap between germline ends came to 15 bases. CDR3 length: 14 residues. The CDR3 sequence: CASSFFREIGEQYF. In nucleotides, the CDR3 is TGTGCCAGCAGCTTTTTCCGGGAAATCGGCGAGCAGTACTTC.

The chain joins TRBV5-1 to TRBJ2-7; tentative D call: TRBD1 (5 bases). The length of the CDR3 is 13 residues. V shed 4 bases and J shed 4 bases, with 12 bases lying between them. Germline V CDR1 and CDR2: SGHRS, YFSETQ. This CDR3 reads CASSRAGSYEQYF. DNA for the CDR3: TGCGCCAGCAGCCGAGCAGGGTCGTACGAGCAGTACTTC.

The CDR3 bases are TGCGCCAGCAGTGAAGCTATTCCCGATACGCAGTATTTT. Amino acid sequence: CASSEAIPDTQYF. The rearrangement joins TRBV10-1 to TRBJ2-3, with D unclear. The ends were cut back, 3 bases at V and 6 bases at J, with 10 bases in the middle. From germline, CDR1 is WNHNN and CDR2 SYGVQD (reference sequence). CDR3 size: 13 residues.

This clone has ten or more counts. The chain has TRBV3-1 (or the pseudogene TRBV3-2) and TRBJ1-1, with 7 bases lining up with TRBD1. The V gene's germline CDR1 is LGHDT and CDR2 YNNKEL (reference sequence). Trimming removed 3 bases from V and 1 base from J; junction bases left unmatched: 2. The CDR3 runs 14 residues. The CDR3 is CASSQGQPNTEAFF. The CDR3 DNA follows: TGTGCCAGCAGCCAGGGACAGCCGAACACTGAAGCTTTCTTT.

V is TRBV6-6 and J is TRBJ2-7; D is unclear. Germline CDR1 reads MNHNY; CDR2 reads SVGAGI (reference sequence). The CDR3 extends over 14 amino acids. V was trimmed by 2 bases and J by 2 bases, leaving 10 bases between them. The CDR3 spells CASSYRGSTYEQYF. As DNA, the CDR3 is TGTGCCAGCAGTTACAGAGGCAGCACCTACGAGCAGTACTTC.

V gene TRBV28 combines with J gene TRBJ2-1; TRBD1 matches 8 bases. The CDR3 totals 15 residues. CDR1 is MDHEN, CDR2 SYDVKM, per germline. The J segment lost 6 bases and the V segment lost 6 bases, leaving 10 bases of the junction unmatched. CDR3 DNA sequence: TGTGCCAGCAGCCGGGGGCAGGGGGCTGGCAATGAGCAGTTCTTC. Translated: CASSRGQGAGNEQFF.

CDR3 bases: TGTGCCTGGAGTGAAGCAGGGTCGGGTGAAAAACTGTTTTTT. It codes for CAWSEAGSGEKLFF. This chain connects TRBV30 to TRBJ1-4; a possible D gene is TRBD1 (5 bases). The ends were cut back, 1 base at V and 7 bases at J, with 13 bases in the middle. Germline-derived CDR1 and CDR2 are GTSNPN and SVGIG (reference sequence). This CDR3 has 14 residues.

This chain joins TRBV2 and TRBJ2-2; TRBD2 aligns across 7 bases. The germline V gene encodes CDR1 SNHLY and CDR2 FYNNEI. The J segment lost 2 bases and the V segment lost 5 bases, leaving 5 bases of the junction unmatched. This CDR3 contains 15 residues. In DNA form, the CDR3 reads TGTGCCAGCAGTATGGCAGCGGGAAACACCGGGGAGCTGTTTTTT. This gives the protein CASSMAAGNTGELFF.

V gene TRBV7-2 combines with J gene TRBJ2-3; 13 bases align to TRBD2. Germline CDR1 SGHTA, CDR2 FQGNSA. The CDR3 runs 16 residues. With 2 bases clipped from V and 4 bases from J, the junction kept 3 bases outside the gene matches. CDR3 DNA: TGTGCCAGCAGCTTAAGACTAGCGGGAGGATCAGATACGCAGTATTTT. The encoded protein is CASSLRLAGGSDTQYF. Looking up the rest from reference TRBV7-2 and TRBJ2-3 gives the full variable domain: GAGVSQSPSNKVTEKGKDVELRCDPISGHTALYWYRQSLGQGLEFLIYFQGNSAPDKSGLPSDRFSAERTGGSVSTLTIQRTQQEDSAVYLCASSLRLAGGSDTQYFGPGTRLTVL.

Details on this clone: The junction differs from germline at one of its ends, possibly a read error. The genes are TRBV7-7 and TRBJ2-2; the match to TRBD2 covers 9 bases. The CDR3 extends over 16 amino acids. Germline V gene lookup returns CDR1 SSHAT and CDR2 FNYEAQ (reference sequence). The CDR3 region is CASSLVTSGRTGELFF. The CDR3 DNA sequence: TGTGCTAGCAGCTTGGTGACTAGCGGTCGTACCGGGGAGCTGTTTTTT.

J is TRBJ2-1 and V is TRBV19; 8 positions match TRBD1. Germline CDR1 LNHDA, CDR2 SQIVND (reference sequence). The ends lost 4 bases at V and 4 bases at J; junction bases unmatched: 15. The CDR3 covers 18 residues. The CDR3 spells CASSKTGGWDSSYNEQFF. The CDR3 bases are TGTGCCAGTAGTAAAACAGGGGGGTGGGACTCGTCGTACAATGAGCAGTTCTTC. Using reference TRBV19 and TRBJ2-1 for the parts outside the CDR3, the full variable domain is DGGITQSPKYLFRKEGQNVTLSCEQNLNHDAMYWYRQDPGQGLRLIYYSQIVNDFQKGDIAEGYSVSREKKESFPLTVTSAQKNPTAFYLCASSKTGGWDSSYNEQFFGPGTRLTVL.

The rearrangement joins TRBV12-3 or TRBV12-4 to TRBJ2-2, with D tentatively TRBD1 (6 bases). The length of the CDR3 is 13 residues. Between the trimmed V and J ends, which lost 5 bases and 4 bases, there was a span of 8 bases. The CDR3 nucleotides are TGTGCCAGCAGTGCACAGGGCACCGGGGAGCTGTTTTTT. Its protein is CASSAQGTGELFF.

The chain recombines TRBV4-2 with TRBJ1-5; maybe TRBD1 (5 bases). Germline values: CDR1 LGHNA, CDR2 YNFKEQ. The CDR3 runs to 15 residues. Trimming took off 6 bases at V and 1 base at J, with 13 bases between the two ends. The CDR3 loop reads CASSPQDASNQPQHF. In nucleotides, the CDR3 is TGTGCCAGCAGTCCACAGGATGCCAGCAATCAGCCCCAGCATTTT.

The rearrangement links TRBV2 to TRBJ2-3; D is perhaps TRBD2 (6 bases). V was trimmed by 6 bases and J by 6 bases, leaving 13 bases between them. This CDR3 is 13 amino acids long. Per the germline V gene, CDR1 is SNHLY and CDR2 is FYNNEI. The CDR3 spells CASRGGVLDTQYF. Written as DNA, the CDR3 is TGTGCCAGCAGGGGGGGAGTTTTGGATACGCAGTATTTT.

The V call is TRBV15, the J call TRBJ1-4; 12 bases fit TRBD1. The CDR3 is 15 residues long. Germline V CDR1 and CDR2: LNHNV, YYDKDF (reference sequence). Germline trimming cut 5 bases from V and 7 bases from J; bases unmatched to any gene: 5. The CDR3 reads CATSRDRGLGEKLFF. DNA of the CDR3: TGTGCCACCAGCCGGGACAGGGGGCTTGGTGAAAAACTGTTTTTT.

The chain recombines TRBV5-4 with TRBJ2-7; 15 bases are a match to TRBD2. J lost 8 bases, V lost 4 bases, and 7 bases had no gene match. Germline CDR1 SGHNT, CDR2 YYREEE (reference sequence). The length of the CDR3 is 15 residues. The DNA of the CDR3 is TGTGCCAGCAGCCTCGGACTAGCGGGAGGGCCTAAGCAGTACTTC. Translating gives CASSLGLAGGPKQYF. Based on the CDR3 plus reference TRBV5-4 and TRBJ2-7, the full variable domain is ETGVTQSPTHLIKTRGQQVTLRCSSQSGHNTVSWYQQALGQGPQFIFQYYREEENGRGNFPPRFSGLQFPNYSSELNVNALELDDSALYLCASSLGLAGGPKQYFGPGTRLTVT.

The chain joins TRBV2 to TRBJ2-2, with a tentative D call TRBD1 (6 bases). V lost 6 bases and J 0 bases, leaving 14 bases between the germline ends. The CDR3 length is 16 residues. Per the germline V gene, CDR1 is SNHLY and CDR2 is FYNNEI. This CDR3 is CASRTSGTTNTGELFF. In nucleotides, the CDR3 is TGTGCCAGCAGAACCTCCGGGACAACGAACACCGGGGAGCTGTTTTTT. Combining the CDR3 with reference TRBV2 and TRBJ2-2 gives the whole variable domain EPEVTQTPSHQVTQMGQEVILRCVPISNHLYFYWYRQILGQKVEFLVSFYNNEISEKSEIFDDQFSVERPDGSNFTLKIRSTKLEDSAMYFCASRTSGTTNTGELFFGEGSRLTVL.

The rearrangement links TRBV4-2 to TRBJ2-1, with TRBD2 as a possible D gene (5 bases). V lost 0 bases and J 4 bases, leaving 19 bases between the germline ends. The germline gives CDR1 LGHNA, CDR2 YNFKEQ. The length of the CDR3 is 18 residues. The CDR3 loop reads CASSQDSDMSGFYNEQFF. As DNA, the CDR3 is TGTGCCAGCAGCCAAGATTCAGATATGAGCGGCTTTTACAATGAGCAGTTCTTC.

The genes are TRBV12-5 and TRBJ1-1; the D gene is possibly TRBD1 (6 bases). Trimming cost V 6 bases and J 7 bases, with 24 bases left between them. This CDR3 has 16 amino acids. Germline V gene sequence: CDR1 LGHNT, CDR2 FRNRAP. This CDR3 reads CASGKTGTPGWGEAFF. For the CDR3, the DNA is TGTGCTAGTGGCAAAACTGGGACACCCGGTTGGGGTGAAGCTTTCTTT.

The genes are TRBV28 and TRBJ1-3, with no clear D. The V gene lost 2 bases and the J gene lost 0 bases, with 17 bases spanning the gap. The CDR3 loop spans 18 amino acids. CDR1 and CDR2 (germline): MDHEN, SYDVKM. The CDR3 loop reads CASSLARRNQPSGNTIYF. In DNA form, the CDR3 reads TGTGCCAGCAGTTTAGCGCGGAGAAACCAACCCTCTGGAAACACCATATATTTT.

V is TRBV6-1 and J is TRBJ1-4, with D uncertain. V was cut by 6 bases and J by 3 bases, with 8 bases left in between. Germline V gene sequence: CDR1 MNHNS, CDR2 SASEGT. This CDR3 is 13 amino acids long. This CDR3 is CASSLSANEKLFF. Written as DNA, the CDR3 is TGTGCCAGCAGCCTCTCAGCTAATGAAAAACTGTTTTTT.